This TCR beta chain is from a study of blood T cell repertoires in COVID-19. Background on the study: Donors in the United States, Italy and Spain gave samples during acute or convalescent COVID-19.

Per the study methods: Nucleated cell number was recorded as an estimate derived from reference gene primer amplification. Sequencing was performed with immunoSEQ multiplex PCR; in TCRdb, only in-frame clones are kept and a portion is missing. That table gives V, J and clone size, and the DNA gave D and trimming. Among some 200,000 clones listed, approximately 90% were seen once. All enrollees were roughly 18 to 100 years old and from about 24 US areas. Sequenced: PBMCs or T cells enriched from blood (not recorded which). This sequence was found in a woman aged 18-30 years who had recovered from COVID-19.

CDR3 DNA sequence: TGTGCCAGCAGTTTGTCCGCGTCAGCGGGCAATCAGCCCCAGCATTTT. It specifies CASSLSASAGNQPQHF. V usage is TRBV28 and J usage is TRBJ1-5; D gene unclear. The germline V gene has CDR1 MDHEN and CDR2 SYDVKM. The V gene lost 3 bases and the J gene lost 2 bases, with 14 bases spanning the gap. This CDR3 comprises 16 residues.